Following are 9 T cell receptor beta chains from one sample sequenced in a study of OX40 agonist ivuxolimab in advanced cancers. Sequenced by immunoSEQ multiplex PCR; TCRdb stores in-frame clones only, minus some. The table shows nearly 20,000 clones, with about nine tenths occurring only once. The input for sequencing was CD4+ or CD8+ T cells sorted from blood, taken in a trial of the OX40 agonist ivuxolimab. The receptors come from an adult with an advanced solid tumor such as melanoma, head and neck, liver or kidney cancer.

The chain has TRBV27 and TRBJ1-5, with D hard to call. The CDR3 is 14 amino acids. Germline V lookup: CDR1 MNHEY, CDR2 SMNVEV (reference sequence). Deletions cut 2 bases from V and 5 bases from J, with 10 bases between. CDR3 in amino acids: CASSLGLNYQPQHF. CDR3 sequence (DNA): TGTGCCAGCAGTTTAGGGCTGAATTATCAGCCCCAGCATTTT.

J is TRBJ2-1 and V is TRBV19, with TRBD1 matching over 9 bases. The CDR3 covers 14 residues. CDR1 LNHDA and CDR2 SQIVND come from the germline V gene (reference sequence). The trim removed 1 base at V and 10 bases at J, leaving 5 bases unmatched. The CDR3 DNA reads TGTGCCAGTAGTATAGGGGGACAGGGTTCGGAGCAGTTCTTC. Translated: CASSIGGQGSEQFF.

This clone was observed a few times. V usage is TRBV4-3 and J usage is TRBJ2-7; D is unclear. Per germline, CDR1 LGHNA and CDR2 YSLEER. This CDR3 contains 16 residues. Trimming removed 1 base at V and 4 bases at J, with 17 bases between. CDR3 residues: CASSQGLGRAPYEQYF. The CDR3 region has the DNA TGCGCCAGCAGCCAAGGGCTCGGTAGGGCCCCTTACGAGCAGTACTTC.

This clone appeared a few times. The V gene is TRBV12-5, the J gene TRBJ1-5, with D possibly matching TRBD1 (5 bases). CDR1 and CDR2 (germline): LGHNT, FRNRAP. Trimming took 0 bases from V and 0 from J, leaving 21 bases between them. This CDR3 spans 20 amino acids. CDR3 nucleotides: TGTGCTAGTGGTTTGGTATTAGGGGCAGGGAGCCATTATAGCAATCAGCCCCAGCATTTT. Translated: CASGLVLGAGSHYSNQPQHF.

The chain employs TRBV18 and TRBJ2-1, with 7 bases aligning to TRBD1. Trimming at V came to 6 bases and at J to 8 bases, leaving 10 bases not matched to a gene. This CDR3 spans 14 amino acids. Germline-derived CDR1 and CDR2 are KGHSH and LQKENI. CDR3 DNA: TGTGCCAGCTCGCCAAGACAGGGTCCGGATGAGCAGTTCTTC. It codes for CASSPRQGPDEQFF.

In its sample, this clone was seen once. At one boundary the junction diverges from the germline segment, which might be a read error. V and J are TRBV6-5 and TRBJ2-5, with D possibly being TRBD1 (7 bases). The CDR3 sequence is 13 residues long. CDR1 and CDR2 from the germline V gene are MNHEY and SVGAGI. Written as DNA, the CDR3 is TGTGCCAGCAGGGCGGGACAGCAAGGGACCCAGTACTTC. This translates into CASRAGQQGTQYF.

The chain uses TRBV9 and TRBJ2-2; D could derive from TRBD1 or TRBD2 (5 bases each). V dropped 0 bases and J dropped 6 bases, with 9 bases sitting between them. In germline, CDR1 is SGDLS, CDR2 YYNGEE. The CDR3 runs 14 residues. The CDR3 DNA reads as TGTGCCAGCAGCGTAGAATTGGGGGCCGGGGAGCTGTTTTTT. Its protein product is CASSVELGAGELFF.

The chain recombines TRBV21-1 with TRBJ2-7; TRBD1 reflects the table's D call only, with no check against the DNA. TRBV21-1 is annotated as a pseudogene. The CDR3 runs 15 residues. The CDR3, as DNA: TGTGCCAGCAGGAAGACTGAGGGGGCTTCCTACGAGCAGTACTTC. Its protein product is CASRKTEGASYEQYF.

This clone is a singleton in its sample. This sequence joins TRBV10-1 and TRBJ1-1; D is uncertain. The CDR3 has 13 residues. Per germline, CDR1 WNHNN and CDR2 SYGVQD (reference sequence). V gave up 3 bases and J gave up 1 base, with 6 bases separating them. For the CDR3, the DNA is TGCGCCAGCAGTGAAGGACGGAACACTGAAGCTTTCTTT. It encodes CASSEGRNTEAFF.